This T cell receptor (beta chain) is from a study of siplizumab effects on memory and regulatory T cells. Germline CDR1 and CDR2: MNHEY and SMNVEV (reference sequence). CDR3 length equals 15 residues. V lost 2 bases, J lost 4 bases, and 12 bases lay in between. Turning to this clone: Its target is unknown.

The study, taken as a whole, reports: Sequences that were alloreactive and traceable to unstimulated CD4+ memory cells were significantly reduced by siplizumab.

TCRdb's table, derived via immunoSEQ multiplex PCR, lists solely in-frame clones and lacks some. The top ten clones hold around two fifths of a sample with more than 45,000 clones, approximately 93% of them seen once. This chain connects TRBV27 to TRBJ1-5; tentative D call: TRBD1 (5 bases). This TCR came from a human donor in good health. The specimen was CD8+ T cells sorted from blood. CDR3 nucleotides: TGTGCCAGCAGTTTAGCCGGGGCGGTGAATCAGCCCCAGCATTTT. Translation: CASSLAGAVNQPQHF.